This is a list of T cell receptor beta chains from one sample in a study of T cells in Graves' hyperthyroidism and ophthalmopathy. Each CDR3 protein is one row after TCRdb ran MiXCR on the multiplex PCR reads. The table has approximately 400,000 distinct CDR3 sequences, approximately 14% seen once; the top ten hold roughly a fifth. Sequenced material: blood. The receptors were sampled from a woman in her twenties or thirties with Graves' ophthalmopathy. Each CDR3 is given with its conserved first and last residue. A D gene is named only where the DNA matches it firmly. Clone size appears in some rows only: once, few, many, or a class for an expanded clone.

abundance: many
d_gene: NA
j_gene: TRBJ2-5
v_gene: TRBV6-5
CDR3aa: CASSKGFGETQYF
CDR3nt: TGTGCCAGCAGCAAGGGGTTCGGGGAGACCCAGTACTTC

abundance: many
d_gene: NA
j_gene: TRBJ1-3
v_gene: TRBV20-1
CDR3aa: CSARDKGVGERVGNTIYF
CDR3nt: TGCAGTGCTAGGGACAAGGGAGTGGGTGAAAGGGTTGGGAACACCATATATTTT

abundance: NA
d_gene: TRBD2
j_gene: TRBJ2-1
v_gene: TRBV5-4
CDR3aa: CASSLVLAGGEKQFF
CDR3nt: TGTGCCAGCAGCTTGGTGCTAGCGGGGGGCGAAAAGCAGTTCTTC

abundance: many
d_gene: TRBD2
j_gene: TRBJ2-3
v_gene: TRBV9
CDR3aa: CASSVGLPWGGGVSDTQYF
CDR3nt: TGTGCCAGCAGCGTAGGCCTTCCCTGGGGCGGGGGGGTCTCAGATACGCAGTATTTT

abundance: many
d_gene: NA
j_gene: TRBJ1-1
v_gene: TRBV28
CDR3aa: CASSLYRLNTEAFF
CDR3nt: TGTGCCAGCAGTTTATACCGCTTGAACACTGAAGCTTTCTTT

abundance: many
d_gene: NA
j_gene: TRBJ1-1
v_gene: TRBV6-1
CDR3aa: CASRKWGDHTEAFF
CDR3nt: TGTGCCAGCAGAAAATGGGGGGATCACACTGAAGCTTTCTTT

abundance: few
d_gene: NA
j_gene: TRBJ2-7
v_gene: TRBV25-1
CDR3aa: CASSDRRNYEQYF
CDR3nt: TGTGCCAGCAGTGACCGACGGAATTACGAGCAGTACTTC

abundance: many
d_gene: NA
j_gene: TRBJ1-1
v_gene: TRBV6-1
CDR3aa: CASGEMNTEAFF
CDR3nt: TGTGCCAGCGGTGAAATGAACACTGAAGCTTTCTTT

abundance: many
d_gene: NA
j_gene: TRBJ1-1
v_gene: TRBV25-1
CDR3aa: CASSEYLADNTEAFF
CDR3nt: TGTGCCAGCAGTGAATATTTGGCAGACAACACTGAAGCTTTCTTT

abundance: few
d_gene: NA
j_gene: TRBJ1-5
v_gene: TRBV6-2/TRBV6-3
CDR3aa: CASSYSGWLSNQPQHF
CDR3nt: TGTGCCAGCAGTTACTCGGGTTGGCTTAGCAATCAGCCCCAGCATTTT

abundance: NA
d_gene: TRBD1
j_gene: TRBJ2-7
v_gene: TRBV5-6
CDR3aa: CASSPRTGAPYEQYF
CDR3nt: TGTGCCAGCAGCCCGAGGACAGGGGCACCCTACGAGCAGTACTTC

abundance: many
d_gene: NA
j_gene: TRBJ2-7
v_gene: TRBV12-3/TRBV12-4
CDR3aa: CASSGSGVVGEQYF
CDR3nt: TGTGCCAGCAGTGGCTCTGGGGTGGTGGGCGAGCAGTACTTC

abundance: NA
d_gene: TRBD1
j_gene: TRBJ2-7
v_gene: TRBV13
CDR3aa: CASSLRQGVGEQYF
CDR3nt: TGTGCCAGCAGCTTAAGACAGGGGGTGGGGGAGCAGTACTTC

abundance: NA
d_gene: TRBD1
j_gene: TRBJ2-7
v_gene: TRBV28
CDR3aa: CASSLSGQETYEQYF
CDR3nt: TGTGCCAGCAGTCTCTCAGGACAGGAGACCTACGAGCAGTACTTC

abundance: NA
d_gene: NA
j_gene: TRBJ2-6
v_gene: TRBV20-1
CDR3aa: CSTLDISWANVLTF
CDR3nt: TGCAGTACTTTAGACATATCTTGGGCCAACGTCCTGACTTTC

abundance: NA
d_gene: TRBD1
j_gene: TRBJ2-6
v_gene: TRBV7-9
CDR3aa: CASSARTGGAGGANVLTF
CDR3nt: TGTGCCAGCAGCGCTCGGACAGGGGGCGCGGGTGGGGCCAACGTCCTGACTTTC

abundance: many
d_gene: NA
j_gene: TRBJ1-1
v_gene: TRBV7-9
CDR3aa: CASSELMGNTEAFF
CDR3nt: TGTGCCAGCAGCGAGCTTATGGGGAACACTGAAGCTTTCTTT

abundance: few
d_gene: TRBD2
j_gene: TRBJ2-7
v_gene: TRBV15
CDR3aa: CATSLAGGYEQYF
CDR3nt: TGTGCCACCAGTCTAGCGGGGGGCTACGAGCAGTACTTC

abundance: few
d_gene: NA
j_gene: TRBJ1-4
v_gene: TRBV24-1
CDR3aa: CATSGTENEKLFF
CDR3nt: TGTGCCACCTCCGGGACGGAGAATGAAAAACTGTTTTTT

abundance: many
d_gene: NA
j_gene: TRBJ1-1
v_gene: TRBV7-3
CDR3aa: CASSLGLGNTEAFF
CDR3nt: TGTGCCAGCAGCTTAGGTCTGGGGAACACTGAAGCTTTCTTT

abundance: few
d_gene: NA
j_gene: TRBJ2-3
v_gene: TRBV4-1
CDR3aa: CASNPTGSGTDTQYF
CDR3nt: TGCGCCAGCAACCCTACCGGGTCCGGCACAGATACGCAGTATTTT

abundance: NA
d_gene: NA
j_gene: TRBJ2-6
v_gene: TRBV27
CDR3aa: CASSSRPNGRANVLTF
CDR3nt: TGTGCCAGCAGTTCACGACCCAATGGTCGGGCCAACGTCCTGACTTTC